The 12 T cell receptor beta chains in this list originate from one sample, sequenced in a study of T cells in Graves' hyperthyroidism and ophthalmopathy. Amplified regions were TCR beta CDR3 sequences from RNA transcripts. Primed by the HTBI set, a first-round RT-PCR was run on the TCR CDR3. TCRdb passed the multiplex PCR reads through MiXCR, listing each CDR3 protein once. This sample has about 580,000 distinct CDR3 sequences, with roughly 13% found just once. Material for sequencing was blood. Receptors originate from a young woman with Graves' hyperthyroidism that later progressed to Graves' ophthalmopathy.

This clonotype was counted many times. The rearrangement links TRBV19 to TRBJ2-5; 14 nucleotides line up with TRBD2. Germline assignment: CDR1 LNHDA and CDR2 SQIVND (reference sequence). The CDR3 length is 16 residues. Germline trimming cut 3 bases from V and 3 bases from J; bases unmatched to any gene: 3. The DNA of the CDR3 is TGTGCCAGTAGTATTGGACTAGCGGGAGGAGAAGAGACCCAGTACTTC. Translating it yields CASSIGLAGGEETQYF.

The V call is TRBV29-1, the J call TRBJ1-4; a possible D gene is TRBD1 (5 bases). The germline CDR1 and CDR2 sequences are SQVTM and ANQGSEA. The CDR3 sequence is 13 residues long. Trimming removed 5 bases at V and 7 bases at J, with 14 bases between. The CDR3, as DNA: TGCAGCGTTATACAGCCGGGGCGTGAAAAACTGTTTTTT. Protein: CSVIQPGREKLFF.

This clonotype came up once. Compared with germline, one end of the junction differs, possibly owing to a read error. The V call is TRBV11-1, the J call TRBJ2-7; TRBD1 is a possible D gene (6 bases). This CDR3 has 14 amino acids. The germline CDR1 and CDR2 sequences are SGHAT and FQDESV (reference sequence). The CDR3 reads CASSQEDRFYEQYF. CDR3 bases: TGCGCCAGCAGCCAAGAGGACAGATTTTACGAGCAGTACTTC.

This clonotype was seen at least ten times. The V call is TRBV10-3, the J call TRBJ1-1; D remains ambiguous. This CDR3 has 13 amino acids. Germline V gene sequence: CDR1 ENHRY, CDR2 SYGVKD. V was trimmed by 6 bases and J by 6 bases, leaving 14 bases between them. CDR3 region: CAISEALGSEAFF. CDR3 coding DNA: TGTGCCATCAGCGAGGCCTTGGGCTCTGAAGCTTTCTTT.

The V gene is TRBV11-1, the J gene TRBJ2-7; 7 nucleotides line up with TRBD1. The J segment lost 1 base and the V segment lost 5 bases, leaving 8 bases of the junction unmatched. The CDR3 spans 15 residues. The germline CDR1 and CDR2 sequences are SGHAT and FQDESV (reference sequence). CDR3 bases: TGTGCCAGCAGCCAGCCGGGACAGATTTCCTACGAGCAGTACTTC. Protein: CASSQPGQISYEQYF. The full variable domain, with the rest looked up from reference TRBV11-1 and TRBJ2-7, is EAEVAQSPRYKITEKSQAVAFWCDPISGHATLYWYRQILGQGPELLVQFQDESVVDDSQLPKDRFSAERLKGVDSTLKIQPAELGDSAMYLCASSQPGQISYEQYFGPGTRLTVT.

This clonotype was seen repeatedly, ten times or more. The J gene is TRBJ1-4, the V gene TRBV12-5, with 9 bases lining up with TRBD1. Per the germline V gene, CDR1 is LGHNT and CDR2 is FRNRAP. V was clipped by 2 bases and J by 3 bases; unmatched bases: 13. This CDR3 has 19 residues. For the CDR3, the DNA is TGTGCTAGTGGTTTGTCGAGGGACAGGGTTAAAGCGGCTAATGAAAAACTGTTTTTT. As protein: CASGLSRDRVKAANEKLFF.

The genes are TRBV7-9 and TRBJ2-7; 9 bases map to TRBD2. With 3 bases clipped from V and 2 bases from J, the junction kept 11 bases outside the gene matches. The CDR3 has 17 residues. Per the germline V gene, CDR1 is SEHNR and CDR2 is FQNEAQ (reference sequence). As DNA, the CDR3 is TGTGCCAGCAGCTTTCATGCATCTAGCGGGATGACCTACGAGCAGTACTTC. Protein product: CASSFHASSGMTYEQYF.

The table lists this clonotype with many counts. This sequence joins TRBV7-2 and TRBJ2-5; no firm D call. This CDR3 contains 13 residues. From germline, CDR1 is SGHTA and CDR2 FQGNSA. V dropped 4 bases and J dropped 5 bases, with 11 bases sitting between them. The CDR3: CASSSRSPETQYF. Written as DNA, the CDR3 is TGTGCCAGCAGCTCCAGGAGCCCGGAGACCCAGTACTTC.

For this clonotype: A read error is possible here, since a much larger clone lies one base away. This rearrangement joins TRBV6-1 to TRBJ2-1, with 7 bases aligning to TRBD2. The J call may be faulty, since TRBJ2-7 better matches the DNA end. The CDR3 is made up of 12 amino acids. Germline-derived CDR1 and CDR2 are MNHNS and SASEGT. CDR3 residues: CASRLTSNEQYF. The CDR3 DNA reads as TGTGCCAGCAGACTGACTAGCAATGAGCAGTACTTC.

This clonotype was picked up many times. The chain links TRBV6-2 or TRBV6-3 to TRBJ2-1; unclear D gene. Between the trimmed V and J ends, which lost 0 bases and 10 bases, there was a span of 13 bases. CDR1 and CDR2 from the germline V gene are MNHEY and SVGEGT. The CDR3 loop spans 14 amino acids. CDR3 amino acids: CASSYSTIPAEQFF. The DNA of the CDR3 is TGTGCCAGCAGTTACTCGACGATCCCCGCGGAGCAGTTCTTC.

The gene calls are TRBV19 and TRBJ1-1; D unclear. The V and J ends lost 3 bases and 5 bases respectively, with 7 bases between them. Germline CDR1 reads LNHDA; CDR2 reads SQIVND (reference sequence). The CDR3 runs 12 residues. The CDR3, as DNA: TGTGCCAGTAGTATCAGAGGGACTGAAGCTTTCTTT. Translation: CASSIRGTEAFF.

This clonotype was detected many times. The CDR3 DNA is TGTGCCTGGAGTCCGCCCCGGACCATTTATAATTCACCCCTCCACTTT. This encodes CAWSPPRTIYNSPLHF. J is TRBJ1-6 and V is TRBV30; D remains unclear. V gave up 2 bases and J gave up 4 bases, with 15 bases separating them. Germline CDR1 is GTSNPN and CDR2 is SVGIG (reference sequence). The CDR3 sequence is 16 residues long.